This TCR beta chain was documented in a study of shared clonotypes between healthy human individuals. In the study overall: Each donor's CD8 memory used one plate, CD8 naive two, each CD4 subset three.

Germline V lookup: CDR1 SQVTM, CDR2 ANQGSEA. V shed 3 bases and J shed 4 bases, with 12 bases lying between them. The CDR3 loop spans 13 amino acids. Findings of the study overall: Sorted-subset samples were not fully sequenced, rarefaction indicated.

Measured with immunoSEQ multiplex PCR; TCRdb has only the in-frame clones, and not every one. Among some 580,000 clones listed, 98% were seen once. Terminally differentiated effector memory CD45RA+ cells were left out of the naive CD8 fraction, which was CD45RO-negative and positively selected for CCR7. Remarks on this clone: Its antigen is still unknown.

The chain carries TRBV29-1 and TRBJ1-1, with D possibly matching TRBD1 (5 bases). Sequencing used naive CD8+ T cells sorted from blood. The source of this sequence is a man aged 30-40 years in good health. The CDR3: CSVDGGLVTEAFF. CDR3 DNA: TGCAGCGTTGATGGGGGATTGGTCACTGAAGCTTTCTTT.